These 25 T cell receptor beta chains originate from one sample sequenced in a study of regulatory T cells in long-lasting Graves disease. With iRepertoire HTBI primers and Arm-PCR of CDR3 regions, TCR beta libraries were built. TCRdb analysed the multiplex PCR reads with MiXCR anew, one entry per CDR3 protein. The table shows hundreds of thousands of distinct CDR3 sequences, with 20% to 25% occurring only once. The time point: persistent/refractory GD, antithyroid drugs over 5 years with positive TRAb. Construction of the TCR library relied on RNA isolated from PBMCs. This sample comprised peripheral blood mononuclear cells (PBMCs), obtained when the disease was refractory, from a patient treated with antithyroid drugs. The origin of the receptors is a female donor with Graves disease.

This clonotype was counted ten times or more. The rearrangement links TRBV6-2 or TRBV6-3 to TRBJ2-7; D may be TRBD1 (5 bases). Germline CDR1 reads MNHEY; CDR2 reads SVGEGT. The germline V and J ends were trimmed by 8 bases and 2 bases, with 13 bases remaining between them. The CDR3 contains 13 residues. CDR3 in amino acids: CASGTGDPYEQYF. For the CDR3, the DNA is TGTGCCAGCGGAACAGGAGATCCCTACGAGCAGTACTTC.

The chain is built from TRBV27 and TRBJ2-2; D gene uncertain. The germline V gene encodes CDR1 MNHEY and CDR2 SMNVEV (reference sequence). The CDR3 extends over 13 amino acids. The V and J ends lost 5 bases and 4 bases respectively, with 8 bases between them. The chain's CDR3 is CASSERGTGELFF. CDR3 in DNA: TGTGCCAGCAGTGAACGAGGCACCGGGGAGCTGTTTTTT.

This chain connects TRBV28 to TRBJ2-1; D gene uncertain. Trimming pared 9 bases from V and 0 bases from J, leaving 15 bases between. The CDR3 consists of 15 residues. Germline V gives CDR1 MDHEN, CDR2 SYDVKM. The CDR3 is CASDTRLSSYNEQFF. CDR3 DNA sequence: TGTGCCAGTGATACTCGACTGAGCTCCTACAATGAGCAGTTCTTC.

This clonotype was observed a handful of times. The DNA of the CDR3 is TGCGCCAGCAGCTTGCAGGGACAGATCTACGAGCAGTACTTC. Protein: CASSLQGQIYEQYF. The chain links TRBV5-1 to TRBJ2-7; 7 bases align to TRBD1. The CDR3 loop spans 14 amino acids. Unmatched junction bases numbered 4, after V lost 1 base and J lost 3 bases. Germline CDR1 reads SGHRS; CDR2 reads YFSETQ.

This clonotype was seen once. V is TRBV10-3 and J is TRBJ1-2, with D perhaps matching TRBD1 (6 bases). Germline CDR1 reads ENHRY; CDR2 reads SYGVKD. Trimming removed 3 bases from V and 6 bases from J, with 14 bases in between. This CDR3 is 14 amino acids long. CDR3 in amino acids: CAISEYRESNGYTF. The CDR3 DNA reads as TGTGCCATCAGTGAATACAGGGAGAGCAATGGCTACACCTTC.

This clonotype has just a few counts. This chain uses TRBV20-1 with TRBJ1-1; D remains unclear. V was clipped by 3 bases and J by 10 bases, with 12 bases between them. The length of the CDR3 is 11 residues. Germline V lookup: CDR1 DFQATT, CDR2 SNEGSKA (reference sequence). The CDR3 region has the DNA TGCAGTGCTAGTTCGCCGTACGGAGCTTTCTTT. Protein sequence: CSASSPYGAFF.

V usage is TRBV12-3 or TRBV12-4 and J usage is TRBJ2-1, with D possibly matching TRBD2 (6 bases). Trimming shortened V by 2 bases and J by 2 bases, and 10 bases separated the two germline ends. The CDR3 runs 15 residues. CDR3 bases: TGTGCCAGCAGTTTAAGAGGACTACCCTACAATGAGCAGTTCTTC. It is translated as CASSLRGLPYNEQFF.

The chain uses TRBV3-1 and TRBJ2-5; tentatively, D is TRBD2 (5 bases). The CDR3 totals 15 residues. The germline gives CDR1 LGHDT, CDR2 YNNKEL (reference sequence). Deletions cut 7 bases from V and 4 bases from J, with 19 bases between. The CDR3 loop reads CASIATGVGPETQYF. CDR3 DNA: TGTGCCAGCATCGCAACCGGGGTAGGCCCAGAGACCCAGTACTTC.

The rearrangement links TRBV15 to TRBJ2-7; D may be TRBD2 (5 bases). CDR1 LNHNV and CDR2 YYDKDF come from the germline V gene (reference sequence). This CDR3 spans 15 amino acids. The V gene lost 3 bases and the J gene lost 3 bases, with 15 bases spanning the gap. The CDR3 sequence: CATSSQPFRGYEQYF. DNA of the CDR3: TGTGCCACCAGCAGTCAACCTTTCCGGGGCTACGAGCAGTACTTC. The whole variable domain, filled in from reference TRBV15 and TRBJ2-7, reads DAMVIQNPRYQVTQFGKPVTLSCSQTLNHNVMYWYQQKSSQAPKLLFHYYDKDFNNEADTPDNFQSRRPNTSFCFLDIRSPGLGDTAMYLCATSSQPFRGYEQYFGPGTRLTVT.

This clonotype was recorded many times. V usage is TRBV6-1 and J usage is TRBJ2-5; 8 bases fit TRBD1. Germline V gene sequence: CDR1 MNHNS, CDR2 SASEGT. CDR3 length: 16 residues. The V and J ends lost 0 bases and 5 bases, in that order; junction bases with no gene match: 8. The CDR3 reads CASSEAVTGVRETQYF. The CDR3 region has the DNA TGTGCCAGCAGTGAAGCGGTGACAGGGGTCCGGGAGACCCAGTACTTC.

The chain is built from TRBV7-8 and TRBJ1-5, with unresolved D. The CDR3 has 15 amino acids. Germline loops: CDR1 SGHVS, CDR2 FQNEAQ. Trimming cost V 0 bases and J 2 bases, with 8 bases left between them. The chain's CDR3 is CASSLASIGNQPQHF. CDR3 sequence (DNA): TGTGCCAGCAGCTTAGCGTCGATAGGCAATCAGCCCCAGCATTTT.

DNA of the CDR3: TGCAGTGCTAGATGGGGGGCATACAATGAGCAGTTCTTC. Amino acids: CSARWGAYNEQFF. The V and J genes are TRBV20-1 and TRBJ2-1; the D gene could be TRBD1 or TRBD2 (6 bases each). The ends were cut back, 2 bases at V and 4 bases at J, with 9 bases in the middle. The CDR3 is made up of 13 amino acids. In germline, CDR1 is DFQATT, CDR2 SNEGSKA (reference sequence).

This clonotype was found many times. This chain links TRBV2 with TRBJ1-6; 7 bases match TRBD1. The germline V gene encodes CDR1 SNHLY and CDR2 FYNNEI. Trimming removed 7 bases from V and 6 bases from J; junction bases left unmatched: 3. CDR3 size: 13 residues. Here the CDR3 DNA reads TGTGCCAGCACCGGGACAGCTAATTCACCCCTCCACTTT. This translates into CASTGTANSPLHF.

This clonotype was seen ten or more times. The chain carries TRBV5-1 and TRBJ2-2, with D perhaps matching TRBD1 or TRBD2 (6 bases each). Trimming left V 0 bases short and J 6 bases short, with 12 bases between. The germline CDR1 and CDR2 sequences are SGHRS and YFSETQ. The CDR3 is made up of 15 amino acids. The CDR3 DNA follows: TGCGCCAGCAGCTTGGTGACGGGGGCCGCCGGGGAGCTGTTTTTT. Protein: CASSLVTGAAGELFF.

This clonotype was detected only a few times. The gene calls are TRBV6-1 and TRBJ1-5; no definite D call. The CDR3 length is 16 residues. The germline gives CDR1 MNHNS, CDR2 SASEGT. Trimming removed 3 bases from V and 1 base from J, with 13 bases in between. The CDR3 loop is CASSEEDAGSNQPQHF. The CDR3, as DNA: TGTGCCAGCAGTGAGGAGGACGCCGGGAGCAATCAGCCCCAGCATTTT.

This clonotype appeared a few times. The chain uses TRBV29-1 and TRBJ2-7, with TRBD2 matching over 11 bases. Germline CDR1 SQVTM, CDR2 ANQGSEA. The V and J ends lost 4 bases and 7 bases, in that order; junction bases with no gene match: 9. The CDR3 extends over 14 amino acids. CDR3 nucleotides: TGCAGCGTTGGGGGTAGCGGGGGGGCCCGGGAGCAGTACTTC. Protein: CSVGGSGGAREQYF.

This clonotype turned up a few times. The rearrangement joins TRBV6-5 to TRBJ1-2, with 11 bases matching TRBD1. V gave up 1 base and J gave up 8 bases; unmatched junction bases: 6. The germline CDR1 and CDR2 sequences are MNHEY and SVGAGI. This CDR3 is 15 amino acids long. The CDR3 here is CASSYYLGQGGGYTF. The CDR3 nucleotides read TGTGCCAGCAGTTACTACCTGGGACAGGGGGGCGGCTACACCTTC.

Many counts were recorded for this clonotype. The chain couples TRBV12-3 or TRBV12-4 to TRBJ2-5, with a possible D match to TRBD1 (6 bases). This CDR3 spans 13 amino acids. V gave up 7 bases and J gave up 0 bases, with 9 bases separating them. CDR3: CASIRDNQETQYF. CDR3 nucleotides: TGTGCCAGCATTCGGGACAACCAAGAGACCCAGTACTTC.

The CDR3 DNA reads TGTACCAGCAGCTTATCCTCGCCCGGAACTGAAGCTTTCTTT. It yields the protein CTSSLSSPGTEAFF. The V and J genes are TRBV7-2 and TRBJ1-1; no clear D gene. The CDR3 extends over 14 amino acids. V was cut by 2 bases and J by 5 bases, with 12 bases left in between. Germline V CDR1 and CDR2: SGHTA, FQGNSA.

The V and J genes are TRBV13 and TRBJ1-1, with D perhaps TRBD1 (6 bases). The CDR3 contains 15 residues. Germline assignment: CDR1 PRHDT and CDR2 FYEKMQ (reference sequence). With 5 bases removed from V and 0 bases from J, the gap between germline ends came to 13 bases. The CDR3 coding sequence is TGTGCCAGCAGCCCCCGCGGACAGTTGAACACTGAAGCTTTCTTT. Its translation: CASSPRGQLNTEAFF.

This clonotype was seen a few times. The DNA for the CDR3 is TGTGCCAGCAGCCAGCTAGCGGGACGGGGCAATGAGCAGTTCTTC. The encoded protein is CASSQLAGRGNEQFF. This chain joins TRBV12-3 or TRBV12-4 and TRBJ2-1, with 9 positions matching TRBD2. CDR3 length equals 15 residues. The V and J ends lost 6 bases and 6 bases, in that order; junction bases with no gene match: 9.

J is TRBJ1-2 and V is TRBV20-1, with no clear D. This CDR3 is 12 amino acids long. Germline CDR1 is DFQATT and CDR2 is SNEGSKA (reference sequence). Trimming took 3 bases from V and 8 from J, leaving 13 bases between them. CDR3 bases: TGCAGTGCTAGTGGGTTGGTGGACGGCTACACCTTC. It specifies CSASGLVDGYTF.

The chain links TRBV19 to TRBJ1-5; 7 bases are shared with TRBD1. With V trimmed by 6 bases and J by 2 bases, 7 bases remained unmatched. The CDR3 is 15 residues long. The germline CDR1 and CDR2 sequences are LNHDA and SQIVND (reference sequence). The CDR3: CASRTQGNGNQPQHF. CDR3 nucleotide sequence: TGTGCCAGTAGAACACAGGGGAATGGCAATCAGCCCCAGCATTTT.

This clonotype was seen ten or more times. The V call is TRBV11-2, the J call TRBJ1-1; D is perhaps TRBD1 (5 bases). The CDR3 consists of 17 residues. Germline-derived CDR1 and CDR2 are SGHAT and FQNNGV. Trimming removed 4 bases from V and 3 bases from J, with 21 bases in between. CDR3 residues: CASSSSAGFSAYTEAFF. DNA of the CDR3: TGTGCCAGCAGCTCAAGCGCAGGGTTTTCCGCCTACACTGAAGCTTTCTTT.

There are many counts of this clonotype. The chain recombines TRBV2 with TRBJ1-4; the match to TRBD1 covers 9 bases. CDR1 and CDR2 (germline): SNHLY, FYNNEI. The V and J ends lost 11 bases and 7 bases, in that order; junction bases with no gene match: 8. CDR3 length: 13 amino acids. This chain's CDR3 is CAGGTGNGEKLFF. CDR3 in DNA: TGTGCCGGGGGGACAGGGAATGGTGAAAAACTGTTTTTT.